The 16 T cell receptor beta chains given below trace back to one sample, sequenced in a study of vaccination and CD4 T cells after COVID-19. These receptors lack a known antigen. Treatment reported: roughly 10-day PBMC culture with coronavirus spike peptide pools or control peptides (ViraFEST assay). Sequenced with the Oncomine TCR Beta short-read assay was DNA taken from cultured CD4+ T cells. TCRdb re-called the PCR reads with MiXCR, one entry per CDR3 protein. This table has around 12,000 distinct CDR3 sequences, approximately 79% appearing once. The specimen was CD4+ T cells from blood, cultured in vitro. All receptors derive from a human donor who had recovered from COVID-19.

This clonotype was observed a few times. The rearrangement joins TRBV28 to TRBJ1-2; 8 bases agree with TRBD1. Trimming took 9 bases from V and 4 from J; bases not matched to a gene: 13. CDR3 length equals 15 residues. Germline V gene sequence: CDR1 MDHEN, CDR2 SYDVKM. This chain's CDR3 is CASKTGASGSYGYTF. The CDR3 coding sequence is TGTGCCAGTAAGACAGGGGCCAGCGGGAGCTATGGCTACACCTTC.

The V call is TRBV20-1, the J call TRBJ1-4; 7 nucleotides agree with TRBD1. V trimming: 4 bases; J trimming: 3 bases; junction bases outside the gene matches: 11. The CDR3 spans 16 residues. Per germline, CDR1 DFQATT and CDR2 SNEGSKA (reference sequence). CDR3 region: CSATTGRVGSNEKLFF. Written as DNA, the CDR3 is TGCAGTGCTACGACAGGGCGGGTTGGGTCTAATGAAAAACTGTTTTTT.

This clonotype was detected only once. This rearrangement joins TRBV15 to TRBJ2-5; no reliable D call. Germline CDR1 reads LNHNV; CDR2 reads YYDKDF (reference sequence). This CDR3 is 14 amino acids long. Trimming left V 1 base short and J 7 bases short, with 13 bases between. Written as DNA, the CDR3 is TGTGCCACCAGCAGAGGTCCCTCGTGGGGGACCCAGTACTTC. Its protein product is CATSRGPSWGTQYF.

J is TRBJ1-1 and V is TRBV7-8; D call uncertain. Per germline, CDR1 SGHVS and CDR2 FQNEAQ. CDR3 size: 15 residues. V lost 6 bases and J lost 0, with 14 bases in between. CDR3 residues: CASREKVWVNTEAFF. The CDR3 bases are TGTGCCAGCAGGGAAAAAGTCTGGGTGAACACTGAAGCTTTCTTT.

The V call is TRBV20-1, the J call TRBJ2-3; weak D call: TRBD2 (5 bases). The CDR3 covers 15 residues. V shed 2 bases and J shed 0 bases, with 12 bases lying between them. CDR1 is DFQATT and CDR2 is SNEGSKA in the germline V gene (reference sequence). This CDR3 reads CSARRASPSTDTQYF. The CDR3 nucleotides read TGCAGTGCTAGACGGGCTAGCCCTAGCACAGATACGCAGTATTTT.

The CDR3 region has the DNA TGTGCCAGCAGTAAACTTATAAGAACGGCTGAAGCTTTCTTT. The encoded protein is CASSKLIRTAEAFF. This rearrangement joins TRBV7-2 to TRBJ1-1; no clear D gene. The germline CDR1 and CDR2 sequences are SGHTA and FQGNSA. This CDR3 contains 14 residues. V was clipped by 6 bases and J by 6 bases, with 17 bases between them.

The chain couples TRBV24-1 to TRBJ1-2; D is uncertain. V was trimmed by 1 base and J by 2 bases, leaving 7 bases between them. The CDR3 covers 14 residues. Per germline, CDR1 KGHDR and CDR2 SFDVKD. Here the CDR3 reads CATSDFAANYGYTF. The CDR3, as DNA: TGTGCCACCAGTGATTTCGCAGCCAACTATGGCTACACCTTC.

The rearrangement uses TRBV28 and TRBJ2-5, with a tentative D call TRBD2 (5 bases). Germline V CDR1 and CDR2: MDHEN, SYDVKM. The CDR3 totals 13 residues. Trimming took off 7 bases at V and 1 base at J, with 10 bases between the two ends. As DNA, the CDR3 is TGTGCCAGCAACGTCGGGGTCCAAGAGACCCAGTACTTC. It specifies CASNVGVQETQYF. Filled out from reference TRBV28 and TRBJ2-5, the complete variable domain reads DVKVTQSSRYLVKRTGEKVFLECVQDMDHENMFWYRQDPGLGLRLIYFSYDVKMKEKGDIPEGYSVSREKKERFSLILESASTNQTSMYLCASNVGVQETQYFGPGTRLLVL.

This clonotype occurred once. This chain connects TRBV7-2 to TRBJ2-3; 9 bases align to TRBD2. The CDR3 runs 20 residues. CDR1 SGHTA and CDR2 FQGNSA come from the germline V gene. Germline trimming cut 4 bases from V and 4 bases from J; bases unmatched to any gene: 21. DNA of the CDR3: TGTGCCAGCAGCTATTTTGCATCCCTCGATCTCGGCGGGAGGGCAGATACGCAGTATTTT. It is translated as CASSYFASLDLGGRADTQYF.

This chain links TRBV12-3 or TRBV12-4 with TRBJ2-5, with D uncertain. The CDR3 contains 13 residues. Deletions cut 1 base from V and 4 bases from J, with 7 bases between. CDR3 in DNA: TGTGCCAGCAGTTTAGTCGGCGGAGAGACCCAGTACTTC. Translated: CASSLVGGETQYF.

This chain connects TRBV18 to TRBJ2-7, with 9 bases matching TRBD1. Trimming at V came to 3 bases and at J to 6 bases, leaving 6 bases not matched to a gene. The CDR3 runs to 14 residues. CDR1 KGHSH and CDR2 LQKENI come from the germline V gene. CDR3 loop: CASSPGTGFGEQYF. For the CDR3, the DNA is TGTGCCAGCTCACCGGGGACAGGGTTTGGCGAGCAGTACTTC.

CDR3 in amino acids: CASSYGAGQYF. In DNA, the CDR3 is TGTGCCAGCAGTTACGGGGCGGGCCAGTACTTC. The genes are TRBV6-2 or TRBV6-3 and TRBJ2-5, with D possibly being TRBD1 or TRBD2 (5 bases each). CDR1 and CDR2 (germline): MNHEY, SVGEGT. CDR3 length: 11 amino acids. V was clipped by 2 bases and J by 10 bases, with 8 bases between them.

This rearrangement joins TRBV10-3 to TRBJ1-1, with D maybe TRBD1 (5 bases). V lost 10 bases and J lost 5, with 17 bases in between. The CDR3 length is 13 residues. Germline V gene sequence: CDR1 ENHRY, CDR2 SYGVKD. This chain's CDR3 is CASRQLTATEAFF. CDR3 DNA: TGTGCCAGCAGACAACTGACAGCTACTGAAGCTTTCTTT.

The V gene is TRBV7-3, the J gene TRBJ2-7; D call uncertain. The germline V gene has CDR1 SGHTA and CDR2 FQGTGA. Trimming removed 0 bases from V and 6 bases from J, with 12 bases in between. The CDR3 covers 14 residues. DNA for the CDR3: TGTGCCAGCAGCTTAACACCAGGAATCGCCGAGCAGTACTTC. Its protein product is CASSLTPGIAEQYF.

The chain is built from TRBV12-3 or TRBV12-4 and TRBJ2-7; tentative D call: TRBD2 (5 bases). The CDR3 spans 13 residues. The V and J ends lost 3 bases and 2 bases respectively, with 8 bases between them. CDR3 in DNA: TGTGCCAGCAGTTTCGGGATAGCCTACGAGCAGTACTTC. The encoded protein is CASSFGIAYEQYF.

This clonotype was counted only a few times. The rearrangement links TRBV20-1 to TRBJ1-6; D may be TRBD1 (5 bases). V lost 6 bases and J lost 7, with 13 bases in between. The CDR3 covers 13 residues. The V gene's germline CDR1 is DFQATT and CDR2 SNEGSKA (reference sequence). Here the CDR3 reads CSARVSGNSPLHF. CDR3 nucleotides: TGCAGTGCCCGGGTCTCAGGGAATTCACCCCTCCACTTT.